These 27 T cell receptor beta chains share one sample of origin, sequenced in a study of blood T cells in healthy people across ages. Primers used in a second PCR of roughly 6 to 12 cycles were a sample-barcoded 5' primer and a J-beta primer mix. TCRdb recomputed calls from the 5' RACE reads with MiXCR, one row per CDR3 protein. This table has fewer than 2,000,000 distinct CDR3 sequences, around 42% appearing once. The material sequenced was blood. The receptors come from a human donor in good health.

This clonotype has only a few counts. V usage is TRBV7-2 and J usage is TRBJ2-1; 10 nucleotides line up with TRBD2. The CDR3 extends over 15 amino acids. Germline values: CDR1 SGHTA, CDR2 FQGNSA. The trim removed 5 bases at V and 4 bases at J, leaving 5 bases unmatched. The CDR3 spells CASSPSGSLYNEQFF. CDR3 sequence (DNA): TGTGCCAGCAGCCCTAGCGGGAGTCTATACAATGAGCAGTTCTTC.

This clonotype was counted between two and nine times. J is TRBJ1-4 and V is TRBV5-1; 7 nucleotides match TRBD1. V lost 4 bases, J lost 4 bases, and 4 bases stayed unmatched. The CDR3 runs to 14 residues. The germline V gene has CDR1 SGHRS and CDR2 YFSETQ. CDR3: CASSKGQLNEKLFF. CDR3 nucleotides: TGCGCCAGCAGCAAGGGACAGCTTAATGAAAAACTGTTTTTT.

This clonotype came up a few times. CDR3 amino acids: CASREGQWSTEAFF. In DNA, the CDR3 is TGCGCCAGCAGGGAGGGACAGTGGAGCACTGAAGCTTTCTTT. The chain recombines TRBV5-1 with TRBJ1-1, with 7 bases matching TRBD1. Germline CDR1 and CDR2: SGHRS and YFSETQ. J gave up 4 bases and V 5 bases, and 8 bases lay outside the gene matches. The CDR3 is 14 residues long.

A single count supports this clonotype. The chain has TRBV4-3 and TRBJ2-1; D is uncertain. Germline CDR1 is LGHNA and CDR2 is YSLEER. The CDR3 covers 13 residues. The V end was cut by 0 bases, the J end by 8 bases, with 8 bases between. The CDR3 DNA reads as TGCGCCAGCAGCCAAGATTGGAGCGATGAGCAGTTCTTC. Translated: CASSQDWSDEQFF.

The J gene is TRBJ1-4, the V gene TRBV10-2; TRBD1 is a possible D gene (6 bases). The germline V gene has CDR1 WSHSY and CDR2 SAAADI. The CDR3 totals 17 residues. The V and J ends lost 1 base and 0 bases respectively, with 12 bases between them. The CDR3 here is CASSEWRGLATNEKLFF. The CDR3 bases are TGCGCCAGCAGTGAGTGGCGGGGGCTAGCAACTAATGAAAAACTGTTTTTT.

V is TRBV9 and J is TRBJ2-7, with D unresolved. Germline CDR1 reads SGDLS; CDR2 reads YYNGEE. The germline V and J ends were trimmed by 0 bases and 1 base, with 14 bases remaining between them. The CDR3 contains 16 residues. The CDR3 nucleotides are TGTGCCAGCAGCGTAGATGATCCGGGCAGATCCTACGAGCAGTACTTC. Its protein is CASSVDDPGRSYEQYF.

The rearrangement uses TRBV28 and TRBJ1-2, with 7 bases aligning to TRBD1. The length of the CDR3 is 14 residues. V shed 5 bases, J shed 7 bases, and the junction held 10 bases outside the gene matches. Germline loops: CDR1 MDHEN, CDR2 SYDVKM. The CDR3 DNA reads TGTGCCAGCAGTACCCACAGGGGTGCGGGTGGCTACACCTTC. Translated: CASSTHRGAGGYTF.

This chain connects TRBV15 to TRBJ2-1; unclear D gene. The V and J ends lost 5 bases and 0 bases respectively, with 14 bases between them. This CDR3 has 16 amino acids. CDR1 and CDR2 (germline): LNHNV, YYDKDF (reference sequence). CDR3 nucleotide sequence: TGTGCCACCAGCCGCACTGGATATTCCTCCTACAATGAGCAGTTCTTC. Residues: CATSRTGYSSYNEQFF. The variable domain in full, with the rest retrieved from reference TRBV15 and TRBJ2-1, is DAMVIQNPRYQVTQFGKPVTLSCSQTLNHNVMYWYQQKSSQAPKLLFHYYDKDFNNEADTPDNFQSRRPNTSFCFLDIRSPGLGDTAMYLCATSRTGYSSYNEQFFGPGTRLTVL.

The chain recombines TRBV7-2 with TRBJ2-4; 7 bases agree with TRBD1. Losses at the gene ends were 5 bases for V and 0 bases for J; bases not matched to a gene: 13. The V gene's germline CDR1 is SGHTA and CDR2 FQGNSA. This CDR3 is built from 18 residues. CDR3 sequence (DNA): TGTGCCAGCAGCCTGGGACAGCGATTCGACATAGCCAAAAACATTCAGTACTTC. Protein: CASSLGQRFDIAKNIQYF.

The chain carries TRBV5-6 and TRBJ2-5; possibly TRBD1 for D (6 bases). V was shortened by 4 bases and J by 4 bases, with 11 bases between the two germline ends. The CDR3 has 13 residues. Per germline, CDR1 SGHDT and CDR2 YYEEEE. CDR3 in DNA: TGTGCCAGCAGCATTTCAGGGGTAGAGACCCAGTACTTC. This codes for CASSISGVETQYF.

The V call is TRBV7-2, the J call TRBJ2-1, with TRBD1 matching over 7 bases. Germline-derived CDR1 and CDR2 are SGHTA and FQGNSA. The CDR3 loop spans 16 amino acids. V was clipped by 4 bases and J by 1 base; unmatched bases: 7. The CDR3 sequence: CASSSRGQVSYNEQFF. CDR3 nucleotide sequence: TGTGCCAGCAGCTCAAGGGGGCAGGTATCCTACAATGAGCAGTTCTTC. The full variable domain, its missing parts supplied by reference TRBV7-2 and TRBJ2-1, is GAGVSQSPSNKVTEKGKDVELRCDPISGHTALYWYRQSLGQGLEFLIYFQGNSAPDKSGLPSDRFSAERTGGSVSTLTIQRTQQEDSAVYLCASSSRGQVSYNEQFFGPGTRLTVL.

This clonotype came up a few times. The chain uses TRBV13 and TRBJ2-6; 7 bases agree with TRBD1. The CDR3 is made up of 18 amino acids. The V and J ends lost 5 bases and 0 bases, in that order; junction bases with no gene match: 10. CDR1 is PRHDT and CDR2 is FYEKMQ in the germline V gene (reference sequence). The CDR3 region has the DNA TGTGCCAGCAGCCTACTCGGACAGGAGAGCTCTGGGGCCAACGTCCTGACTTTC. It translates to CASSLLGQESSGANVLTF. Using reference TRBV13 and TRBJ2-6 for the parts outside the CDR3, the full variable domain is AAGVIQSPRHLIKEKRETATLKCYPIPRHDTVYWYQQGPGQDPQFLISFYEKMQSDKGSIPDRFSAQQFSDYHSELNMSSLELGDSALYFCASSLLGQESSGANVLTFGAGSRLTVL.

The chain couples TRBV7-3 to TRBJ2-3; no firm D call. This CDR3 has 16 amino acids. The V end lost 3 bases, the J end lost 1 base, and 14 bases lay between the germline ends. From germline, CDR1 is SGHTA and CDR2 FQGTGA. The DNA for the CDR3 is TGTGCCAGCAGCTTCCACACTAATCGGGGCACAGATACGCAGTATTTT. Protein sequence: CASSFHTNRGTDTQYF.

This chain joins TRBV4-3 and TRBJ2-1, with TRBD2 as a possible D gene (5 bases). V was clipped by 4 bases and J by 3 bases, with 10 bases between them. This CDR3 is built from 14 residues. Germline V gives CDR1 LGHNA, CDR2 YSLEER. CDR3 in DNA: TGCGCCAGCAGCCTGCGGGTGGTCTACAATGAGCAGTTCTTC. Protein sequence: CASSLRVVYNEQFF.

The chain carries TRBV29-1 and TRBJ1-3, with D unclear. Trimming left V 5 bases short and J 7 bases short, with 24 bases between. CDR1 SQVTM and CDR2 ANQGSEA come from the germline V gene. CDR3 length: 16 residues. CDR3 in DNA: TGCAGCGTTTCGCGTCTTAGCAGCTCTGAGCGGAACACCATATATTTT. Its translation is CSVSRLSSSERNTIYF.

This chain connects TRBV6-4 to TRBJ2-3; D call uncertain. CDR3 length equals 15 residues. Germline V gives CDR1 MRHNA, CDR2 SNTAGT. Trimming cost V 7 bases and J 3 bases, with 17 bases left between them. CDR3 bases: TGTGCCAGCACTAACCCCCCCCTGGTAACAGATACGCAGTATTTT. Translation gives CASTNPPLVTDTQYF.

The chain joins TRBV6-2 or TRBV6-3 to TRBJ2-1; D call uncertain. CDR3 length equals 14 residues. V was trimmed by 6 bases and J by 1 base, leaving 10 bases between them. The germline V gene encodes CDR1 MNHEY and CDR2 SVGEGT. The CDR3 region is CASSRKISYNEQFF. The CDR3 nucleotides are TGTGCCAGCAGCCGGAAGATTTCCTACAATGAGCAGTTCTTC.

A few counts support this clonotype. V and J are TRBV4-3 and TRBJ2-6, with D possibly TRBD2 on 5 matching bases. Germline CDR1 reads LGHNA; CDR2 reads YSLEER. This CDR3 is 18 amino acids long. V was pared by 2 bases and J by 2 bases, with 16 bases between. The CDR3 here is CASSQRGSEFPGANVLTF. The CDR3, as DNA: TGCGCCAGCAGCCAAAGAGGGTCAGAATTCCCTGGGGCCAACGTCCTGACTTTC.

The rearrangement joins TRBV3-1 to TRBJ2-1, with 8 bases fitting TRBD2. The germline gives CDR1 LGHDT, CDR2 YNNKEL (reference sequence). V gave up 7 bases and J gave up 5 bases; unmatched junction bases: 4. This CDR3 has 13 amino acids. The CDR3 sequence: CASKRELNNEQFF. CDR3 nucleotide sequence: TGTGCCAGCAAGCGGGAGCTAAACAATGAGCAGTTCTTC.

V is TRBV4-3 and J is TRBJ1-1; 7 nucleotides agree with TRBD1. Germline loops: CDR1 LGHNA, CDR2 YSLEER. J lost 7 bases, V lost 1 base, and 6 bases had no gene match. CDR3 length equals 14 residues. CDR3 region: CASSQVTGVGEAFF. The DNA for the CDR3 is TGCGCCAGCAGCCAAGTTACAGGGGTGGGTGAAGCTTTCTTT.

The rearrangement uses TRBV4-3 and TRBJ1-5; maybe TRBD1 (5 bases). Trimming took off 0 bases at V and 7 bases at J, with 13 bases between the two ends. The CDR3 contains 15 residues. Germline V gene lookup returns CDR1 LGHNA and CDR2 YSLEER. The chain's CDR3 is CASSQELRGEQPQHF. CDR3 sequence (DNA): TGCGCCAGCAGCCAAGAGCTACGGGGGGAGCAGCCCCAGCATTTT.

DNA for the CDR3: TGTGCCAGCAGTCTCTATTTAGGGGGCAGGAACACCGGGGAGCTGTTTTTT. Translated, it gives CASSLYLGGRNTGELFF. The chain uses TRBV12-3 or TRBV12-4 and TRBJ2-2, with TRBD1 identical over 7 bases. Germline trimming cut 5 bases from V and 1 base from J; bases unmatched to any gene: 10. This CDR3 spans 17 amino acids.

This clonotype was picked up a small number of times. The chain combines TRBV9 with TRBJ2-5; unclear D gene. Germline V CDR1 and CDR2: SGDLS, YYNGEE. This CDR3 is built from 12 residues. Trimming pared 0 bases from V and 5 bases from J, leaving 5 bases between. This CDR3 is CASSVDLETQYF. In DNA form, the CDR3 reads TGTGCCAGCAGCGTAGATTTGGAGACCCAGTACTTC.

This chain connects TRBV29-1 to TRBJ2-1; maybe TRBD1 (6 bases). The germline V and J ends were trimmed by 6 bases and 8 bases, with 20 bases remaining between them. Looked up from germline, CDR1 is SQVTM and CDR2 is ANQGSEA. The CDR3 covers 14 residues. The CDR3 here is CSVGDRNRGDEQFF. The CDR3, as DNA: TGCAGCGTCGGCGACAGGAATAGAGGGGATGAGCAGTTCTTC.

This clonotype was seen only a few times. The chain carries TRBV15 and TRBJ2-1; 9 nucleotides agree with TRBD2. Trimming removed 0 bases from V and 14 bases from J; junction bases left unmatched: 5. The CDR3 consists of 13 residues. The germline gives CDR1 LNHNV, CDR2 YYDKDF (reference sequence). The CDR3 sequence is CATSRDGGGGKFF. CDR3 nucleotides: TGTGCCACCAGCAGAGATGGCGGGGGGGGCAAGTTCTTC. Using reference TRBV15 and TRBJ2-1 for the parts outside the CDR3, the full variable domain is DAMVIQNPRYQVTQFGKPVTLSCSQTLNHNVMYWYQQKSSQAPKLLFHYYDKDFNNEADTPDNFQSRRPNTSFCFLDIRSPGLGDTAMYLCATSRDGGGGKFFGPGTRLTVL.

The sample holds a few counts of this clonotype. This chain connects TRBV7-2 to TRBJ2-3; 7 positions match TRBD2. After removal of 5 bases from V and 2 bases from J, the junction contained 4 bases not matched to a gene. Germline V gene sequence: CDR1 SGHTA, CDR2 FQGNSA. The CDR3 consists of 14 residues. CDR3 amino acids: CASSRDYYTDTQYF. For the CDR3, the DNA is TGTGCCAGCAGCCGGGACTACTACACAGATACGCAGTATTTT.

The chain is built from TRBV29-1 and TRBJ1-4; perhaps TRBD1 as D (6 bases). Per germline, CDR1 SQVTM and CDR2 ANQGSEA. The CDR3 runs 13 residues. Deletions cut 6 bases from V and 7 bases from J, with 15 bases between. CDR3 sequence: CSVYRVEVEKLFF. The CDR3 nucleotides read TGCAGCGTCTACAGGGTGGAGGTTGAAAAACTGTTTTTT.